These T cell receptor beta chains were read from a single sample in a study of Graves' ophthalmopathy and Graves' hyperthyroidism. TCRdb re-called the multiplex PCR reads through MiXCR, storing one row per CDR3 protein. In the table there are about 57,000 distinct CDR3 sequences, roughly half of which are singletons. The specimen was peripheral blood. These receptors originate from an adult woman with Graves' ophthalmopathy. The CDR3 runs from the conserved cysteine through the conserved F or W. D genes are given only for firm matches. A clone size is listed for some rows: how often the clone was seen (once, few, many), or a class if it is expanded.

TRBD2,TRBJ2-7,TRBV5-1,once,TGCGCCAGCAGCCCTTGGGCTAGCGGGAGCGGCGAGCAGTACTTC,CASSPWASGSGEQYF
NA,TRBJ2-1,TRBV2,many,TGTGCCAGCAGTAGTGAGTTGAACAATGAGCAGTTCTTC,CASSSELNNEQFF
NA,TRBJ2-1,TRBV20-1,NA,TGCAGCGTTTCCGGGACGATACACAATGAGCAGTTCTTC,CSVSGTIHNEQFF
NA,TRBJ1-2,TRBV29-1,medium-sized,TGCAGCGTTGAATGGCAGGACAGAGTTTATGGCTACACCTTC,CSVEWQDRVYGYTF
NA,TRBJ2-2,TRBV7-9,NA,TGTGCCAGCGGCTTAGGTGTGAACACCGGGAAGCTGTTTTTT,CASGLGVNTGKLFF
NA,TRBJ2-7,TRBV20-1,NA,TGCAGTGCCGACCTCCTTAGCGTGGAGGGCTACGAGCAGTACTTC,CSADLLSVEGYEQYF
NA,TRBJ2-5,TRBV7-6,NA,NA,CASSLGASNEKLFFGSGTQYF
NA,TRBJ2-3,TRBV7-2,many,TGTGCCAGCAGCTCCGGGAGTGCTAGCACAGATACGCAGTATTTT,CASSSGSASTDTQYF
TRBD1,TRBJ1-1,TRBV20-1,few,TGCAGTGCGGAGACGGGACAGGGTTTGGGAAGGGCTTTCTTT,CSAETGQGLGRAFF
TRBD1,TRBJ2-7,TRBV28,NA,TGTGCCAGCAGTTTTCTCGGACAGGCAAAAACCGAGATGGTAGAGCAGTACTTC,CASSFLGQAKTEMVEQYF
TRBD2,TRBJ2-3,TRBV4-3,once,TGCGCCAGCAACCAAGCTGTACTAGCGGTTAAGGCAGATACGCAGTGTTTT,CASNQAVLAVKADTQCF
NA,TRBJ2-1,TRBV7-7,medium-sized,TGTGCTAGCAGCTACGCAGGGGCCGACAATGAGCAGTTCTTC,CASSYAGADNEQFF
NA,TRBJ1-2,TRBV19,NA,TGTGCCAGTCCCGCTGGGGGCTATGGCTACACCTTC,CASPAGGYGYTF
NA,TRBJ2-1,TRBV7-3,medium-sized,TGTGCCAGCAGCAATAGCGGAAAGCAGTTCTTC,CASSNSGKQFF
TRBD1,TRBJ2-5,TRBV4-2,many,TGTGCCAGCAGCCAGGACAGGGGGAAAGAGACCCAGTACTTC,CASSQDRGKETQYF
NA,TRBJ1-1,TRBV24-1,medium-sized,TGTGCCACCCAAAGATGGGTTAACGGTGAAGCTTTCTTT,CATQRWVNGEAFF
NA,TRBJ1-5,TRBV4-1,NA,TGCGCCAGCAGCAGTGGACTAGCGGAAGAGACCCAGCATTTT,CASSSGLAEETQHF
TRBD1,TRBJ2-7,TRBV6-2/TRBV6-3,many,TGTGCCAGCAGTTGGGACAGGGGGCCTCTCAACTACGAGCAGTACTTC,CASSWDRGPLNYEQYF
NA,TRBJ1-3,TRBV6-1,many,TGTGCTACGGGTTCCTCTGGAAACACCATATATTTT,CATGSSGNTIYF
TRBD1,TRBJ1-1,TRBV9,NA,TGTGCCAGCAGCGTAGCGGGACAGCTCAACACTGAAGCTTTCTTT,CASSVAGQLNTEAFF
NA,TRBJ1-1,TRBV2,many,TGTGCCAGCAGCGCCACCAACAGAGGGGAAAACACTGAAGCTTTCTTT,CASSATNRGENTEAFF
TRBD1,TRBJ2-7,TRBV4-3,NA,TGCGCCAGCAGCCGGGACAGAAAGTACTTC,CASSRDRKYF
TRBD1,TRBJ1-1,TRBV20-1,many,TGCAGTGCTAGGCAGGGGGCCACTGAAGCTTTCTTT,CSARQGATEAFF
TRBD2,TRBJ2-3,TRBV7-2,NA,TGTGCCAGCCTCAGCCCCAGCGGGACTAGCGACACAGATACGCAGTATTTT,CASLSPSGTSDTDTQYF
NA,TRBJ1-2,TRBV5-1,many,TGCGCCAGCAGCTTGGTCGGGCAAGATGATGGCTACACCTTC,CASSLVGQDDGYTF